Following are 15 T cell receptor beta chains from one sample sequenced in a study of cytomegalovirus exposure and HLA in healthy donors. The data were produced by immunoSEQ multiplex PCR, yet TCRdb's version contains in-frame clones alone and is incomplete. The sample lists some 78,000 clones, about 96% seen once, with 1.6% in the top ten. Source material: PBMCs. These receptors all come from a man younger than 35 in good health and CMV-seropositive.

CDR3 region: CASSLFRQGREKLFF. CDR3 nucleotide sequence: TGTGCCAGCAGCTTATTTAGGCAGGGAAGAGAAAAACTGTTTTTT. The gene calls are TRBV7-8 and TRBJ1-4; possible D gene TRBD1, 5 bases. V was cut by 2 bases and J by 8 bases, with 15 bases left in between. This CDR3 comprises 15 residues. Germline CDR1 and CDR2: SGHVS and FQNEAQ.

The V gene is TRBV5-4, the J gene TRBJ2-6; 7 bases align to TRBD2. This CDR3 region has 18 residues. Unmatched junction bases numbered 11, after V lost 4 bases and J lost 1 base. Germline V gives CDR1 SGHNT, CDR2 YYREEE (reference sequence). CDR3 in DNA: TGTGCCAGCAGCCCCCCGAGGTGGGAGGGTTCTGGGGCCAACGTCCTGACTTTC. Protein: CASSPPRWEGSGANVLTF.

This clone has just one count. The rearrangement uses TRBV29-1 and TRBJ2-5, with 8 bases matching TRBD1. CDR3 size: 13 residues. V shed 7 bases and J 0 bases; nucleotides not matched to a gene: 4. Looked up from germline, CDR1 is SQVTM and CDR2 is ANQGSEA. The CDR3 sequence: CSGLGQDQETQYF. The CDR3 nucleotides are TGCAGCGGACTGGGACAGGACCAAGAGACCCAGTACTTC.

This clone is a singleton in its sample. The CDR3 loop is CASSDTGANEKLFF. The CDR3, as DNA: TGTGCCAGCAGTGATACAGGGGCAAATGAAAAACTGTTTTTT. The V call is TRBV2, the J call TRBJ1-4; 7 bases map to TRBD1. The V and J ends lost 3 bases and 5 bases, in that order; junction bases with no gene match: 3. This CDR3 has 14 amino acids. Germline V gene sequence: CDR1 SNHLY, CDR2 FYNNEI.

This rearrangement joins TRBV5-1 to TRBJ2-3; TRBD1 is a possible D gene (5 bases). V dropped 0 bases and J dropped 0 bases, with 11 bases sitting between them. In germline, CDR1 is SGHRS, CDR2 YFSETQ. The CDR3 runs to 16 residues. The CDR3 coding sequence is TGCGCCAGCAGCTTGGGAGACAGATCTAGCACAGATACGCAGTATTTT. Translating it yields CASSLGDRSSTDTQYF.

The CDR3 sequence is CASSLVWGGGETQYF. CDR3 DNA sequence: TGTGCCAGCAGCTTAGTTTGGGGGGGAGGAGAGACCCAGTACTTC. The gene calls are TRBV7-9 and TRBJ2-5, with 7 bases lining up with TRBD2. The trim removed 1 base at V and 4 bases at J, leaving 6 bases unmatched. The germline V gene has CDR1 SEHNR and CDR2 FQNEAQ (reference sequence). CDR3 length: 15 amino acids.

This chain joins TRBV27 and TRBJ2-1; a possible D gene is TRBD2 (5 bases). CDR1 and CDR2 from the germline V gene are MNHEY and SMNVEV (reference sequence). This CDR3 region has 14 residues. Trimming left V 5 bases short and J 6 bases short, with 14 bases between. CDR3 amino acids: CASSTRRNLNEQFF. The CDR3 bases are TGTGCCAGCAGTACTCGGAGGAACCTCAATGAGCAGTTCTTC.

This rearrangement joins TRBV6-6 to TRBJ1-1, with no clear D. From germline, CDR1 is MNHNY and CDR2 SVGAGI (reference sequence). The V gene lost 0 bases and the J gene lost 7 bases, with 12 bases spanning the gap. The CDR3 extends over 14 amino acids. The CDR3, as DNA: TGTGCCAGCAGTTACTCCTACCCCATTTTTGAAGCTTTCTTT. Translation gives CASSYSYPIFEAFF.

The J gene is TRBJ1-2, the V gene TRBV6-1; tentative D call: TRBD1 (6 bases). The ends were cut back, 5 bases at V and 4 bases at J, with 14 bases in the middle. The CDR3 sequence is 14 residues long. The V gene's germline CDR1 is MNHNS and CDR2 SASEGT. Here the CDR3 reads CASSYDRTFYGYTF. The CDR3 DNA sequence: TGTGCCAGCAGTTATGACAGGACTTTCTATGGCTACACCTTC.

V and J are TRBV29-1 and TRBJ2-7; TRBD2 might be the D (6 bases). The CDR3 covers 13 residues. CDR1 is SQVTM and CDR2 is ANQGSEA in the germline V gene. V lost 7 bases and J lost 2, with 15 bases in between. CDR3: CSAFGTGTYEQYF. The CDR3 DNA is TGCAGCGCCTTCGGGACTGGGACCTACGAGCAGTACTTC.

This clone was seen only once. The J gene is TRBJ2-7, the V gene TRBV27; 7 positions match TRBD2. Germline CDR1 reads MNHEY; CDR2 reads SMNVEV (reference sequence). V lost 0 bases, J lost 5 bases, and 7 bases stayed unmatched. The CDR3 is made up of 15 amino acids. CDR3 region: CASSLSRLAVDEQYF. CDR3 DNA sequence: TGTGCCAGCAGTTTATCGCGGCTAGCGGTCGACGAGCAGTACTTC.

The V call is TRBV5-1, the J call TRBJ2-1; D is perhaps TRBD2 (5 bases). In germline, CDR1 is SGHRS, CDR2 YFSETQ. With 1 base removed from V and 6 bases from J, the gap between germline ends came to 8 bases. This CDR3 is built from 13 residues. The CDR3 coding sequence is TGCGCCAGCAGCTTGCGGACTGGCAATGAGCAGTTCTTC. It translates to CASSLRTGNEQFF.

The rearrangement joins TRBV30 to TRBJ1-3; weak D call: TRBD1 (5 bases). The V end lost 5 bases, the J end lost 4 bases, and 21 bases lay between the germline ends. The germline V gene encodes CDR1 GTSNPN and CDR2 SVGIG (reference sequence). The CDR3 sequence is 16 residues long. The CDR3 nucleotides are TGTGCCTGGGAGATGGGGGTAGTCGGAGGGGGAAACACCATATATTTT. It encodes CAWEMGVVGGGNTIYF.

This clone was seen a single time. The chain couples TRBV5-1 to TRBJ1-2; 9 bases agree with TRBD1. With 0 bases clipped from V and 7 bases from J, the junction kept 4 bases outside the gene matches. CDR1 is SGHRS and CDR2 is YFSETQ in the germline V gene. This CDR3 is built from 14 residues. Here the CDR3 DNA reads TGCGCCAGCAGCTTGGCCGCGACAGGGGGTGGCTACACCTTC. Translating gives CASSLAATGGGYTF.

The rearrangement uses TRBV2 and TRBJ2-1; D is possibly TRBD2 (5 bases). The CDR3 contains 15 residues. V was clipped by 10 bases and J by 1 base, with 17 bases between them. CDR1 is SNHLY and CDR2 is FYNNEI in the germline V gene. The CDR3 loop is CATTPVSGSYNEQFF. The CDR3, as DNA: TGTGCCACCACACCAGTCTCGGGGTCCTACAATGAGCAGTTCTTC.